A single T cell receptor beta chain is shown here with its context. Antigen specificity is unknown. The sample is drawn from a study of CD8+ T cells in alopecia areata. Study observations and caveats: Having just one nonresponder leaves the connection between baseline CD8+ expansion and response unresolved.

RNA extraction and reverse transcription yielded cDNA as sequencing template. Assay used: immunoSEQ multiplex PCR; TCRdb lists only in-frame clones, some missing. The sample includes more than 200,000 clones, around 65% of them seen just once. This sample's treatment: oral pan-JAK inhibitor, 5-10 mg twice daily. CDR1 is SNHLY, CDR2 FYNNEI, per germline. Trimming cost V 5 bases and J 1 base; bases outside gene matches: 11. The length of the CDR3 is 16 residues. This material consisted of CD4+ T cells sorted from blood, taken at roughly week 45, from a patient treated with tofacitinib. The rearrangement joins TRBV2 to TRBJ2-7; 7 nucleotides align to TRBD1. The source is a human donor with alopecia areata. The CDR3 sequence: CASSRGDSRGSYEQYF. The DNA of the CDR3 is TGTGCCAGCAGTCGAGGGGACAGTCGGGGTTCCTACGAGCAGTACTTC.